This T cell receptor (beta chain) stems from a study of tumor-infiltrating lymphocytes in primary liver carcinoma. The authors made TCR beta cDNA from 500 to 600 ng total RNA with a constant-region primer. ARM-PCR was slightly modified, and three nested multiplex PCR rounds with it gave rise to the TCR beta libraries. Investigators reported that the first two PCR rounds, at around 11 cycles each, used TRBV1-TRBV30 forward primers with a C-beta reverse primer. A single record per CDR3 protein comes from TCRdb applying MiXCR to the multiplex PCR reads. The table includes about 99,000 distinct CDR3 sequences, roughly 69% detected once. On this clonotype: Its antigen is still unknown. The junction departs from the called germline gene at one end, perhaps through a read error.

Without any cell sorting, roughly 20-33 mg of bulk tissue yielded co-extracted RNA and DNA. Surgery removed the patients' primary liver carcinoma. Study results and limitations: Overlap between tumor regions exceeded overlap of tumor with adjacent tissue or blood.

In germline, CDR1 is LGHNA, CDR2 YNFKEQ. The CDR3 length is 15 residues. The rearrangement uses TRBV4-2 and TRBJ1-3; TRBD1 agrees at 7 bases. The sequencing input was liver tumor tissue from sampling region 5. Noted subset: tumor region T5, tumor centre. This TCR was recovered from a woman in her sixties with primary liver carcinoma and hepatitis B virus infection. The CDR3 sequence: CANSQGGQSGNTIYF. For the CDR3, the DNA is TGTGCCAACAGCCAAGGGGGACAGTCTGGAAATACCATATATTTT.